The sample holds many counts of the clone carrying this T cell receptor (beta chain). The antigen is not known. The data were taken from a study of regulatory T cells in long-lasting Graves disease. Study findings and constraints: Persistent Graves' patients possessed reduced TCR diversity relative to recently diagnosed ones.

From germline, CDR1 is SEHNR and CDR2 FQNEAQ (reference sequence). V dropped 4 bases and J dropped 10 bases, with 23 bases sitting between them. The CDR3 totals 16 residues. The sample's time point: newly diagnosed GD, antithyroid drugs for less than 3 months. PBMC RNA served as the TCR library source. The authors built TCR beta libraries using iRepertoire HTBI primers and Arm-PCR of CDR3 regions. MiXCR, run by TCRdb on the multiplex PCR reads, gives a single entry per CDR3 protein. The sample lists roughly 500,000 distinct CDR3 sequences; 13% were seen once. The same specimen was also included in a second study, on T cells in Graves' hyperthyroidism and ophthalmopathy. That paper adds: Graves' hyperthyroidism was deemed stable absent ophthalmopathy progression within 18 months. HTBI primers were the set used in a first-round RT-PCR of the TCR CDR3. For ophthalmopathy, model prediction preceded onset by a median about 6.2 months.

The TCR was taken from a man aged 25-45 years with Graves disease. The V gene is TRBV7-9, the J gene TRBJ2-1; the D gene could be TRBD1 or TRBD2 (8 bases each). Material: peripheral blood mononuclear cells (PBMCs), obtained at new diagnosis, from a patient treated with antithyroid drugs. CDR3 sequence reads: CASSSTDRAGGGEQFF. DNA of the CDR3: TGTGCCAGCAGCTCTACGGACAGGGCCGGGGGGGGCGAGCAGTTCTTC.